This passage covers 4 T cell receptor beta chains from one sample sequenced in a study of CD8 T cells in ankylosing spondylitis. TCRdb ran MiXCR on the 5' RACE reads and lists one entry per CDR3 protein. Of some 140,000 distinct CDR3 sequences in the sample, 7% to 9% were seen once. Sequences were obtained from synovial fluid, either unsorted or a sorted T cell fraction (not recorded which). The receptor source for this set is a male donor with ankylosing spondylitis.

J is TRBJ1-2 and V is TRBV5-6, with a weak D call TRBD1 (5 bases). V was pared by 5 bases and J by 3 bases, with 17 bases between. Germline V gives CDR1 SGHDT, CDR2 YYEEEE. CDR3 size: 15 residues. In DNA form, the CDR3 reads TGTGCCAGCAGTTTCAGGGCAGGGAGGGACTATGGCTACACCTTC. Translating gives CASSFRAGRDYGYTF.

The chain is built from TRBV7-6 and TRBJ2-1; 7 positions agree with TRBD2. CDR1 and CDR2 (germline): SGHVS, FNYEAQ. This CDR3 is 14 amino acids long. The V gene end was trimmed by 5 bases and the J gene end by 6 bases; junction bases not matched to a gene: 7. The CDR3 loop reads CASSPRLAANEQFF. The CDR3 coding sequence is TGTGCCAGCAGCCCACGTCTAGCGGCCAATGAGCAGTTCTTC.

This clonotype was observed many times. This chain connects TRBV6-2 or TRBV6-3 to TRBJ1-5, with 8 bases lining up with TRBD1. Germline V gives CDR1 MNHEY, CDR2 SVGEGT. The CDR3 sequence is 12 residues long. Trimming cost V 5 bases and J 6 bases; bases outside gene matches: 0. The CDR3 here is CASSTGGQPQHF. CDR3 bases: TGTGCCAGCAGTACAGGGGGTCAGCCCCAGCATTTT.

This clonotype was seen a few times. The rearrangement links TRBV9 to TRBJ2-3, with D unclear. This CDR3 comprises 15 residues. The V and J ends lost 0 bases and 0 bases respectively, with 8 bases between them. Germline V gene sequence: CDR1 SGDLS, CDR2 YYNGEE. Written as DNA, the CDR3 is TGTGCCAGCAGCGTAGGCAGCGTCAGCACAGATACGCAGTATTTT. It is translated as CASSVGSVSTDTQYF.